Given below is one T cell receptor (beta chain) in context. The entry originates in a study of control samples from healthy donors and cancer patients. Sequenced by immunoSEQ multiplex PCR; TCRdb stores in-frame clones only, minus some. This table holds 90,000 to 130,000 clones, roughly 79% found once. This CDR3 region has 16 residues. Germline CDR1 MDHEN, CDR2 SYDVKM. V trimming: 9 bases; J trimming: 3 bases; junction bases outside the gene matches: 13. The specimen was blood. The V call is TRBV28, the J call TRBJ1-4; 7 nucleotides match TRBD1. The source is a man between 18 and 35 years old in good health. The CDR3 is CASKGQLWRPNEKLFF. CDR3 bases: TGTGCCAGTAAGGGACAGCTTTGGCGTCCTAATGAAAAACTGTTTTTT.